This T cell receptor (beta chain) was captured by sequencing in a study of T cell responses to AZD1222 COVID-19 vaccine. Germline V gene data show CDR1 as GTSNPN and CDR2 as SVGIG (reference sequence). V shed 0 bases and J 6 bases; nucleotides not matched to a gene: 4. The CDR3 loop spans 13 amino acids. Measured with immunoSEQ multiplex PCR; TCRdb has only the in-frame clones, and not every one. The table includes roughly 120,000 clones, approximately 85% detected once. Whole-study results and caveats: Vaccination with two AZD1222 doses was followed by a rise in Spike-specific TCR breadth and depth.

As to this clone: Its antigen is still unknown.

This rearrangement joins TRBV30 to TRBJ2-7; 8 bases map to TRBD2. This receptor was taken from an adult who received the AZD1222 COVID-19 vaccine. The sequences come from peripheral blood, collected 28 days after the second AZD1222 dose. As DNA, the CDR3 is TGTGCCTGGAGTGTAGGGACTAGAGGCGAGCAGTACTTC. This codes for CAWSVGTRGEQYF.